This T cell receptor (beta chain) was found in a study of blood T cell repertoires in COVID-19. Study overall: From the United States, Italy and Spain came samples of acute and convalescent COVID-19. The cDNA or gDNA used as material had been derived from T cells, B-cell-depleted T cells, or PBMCs.

In the authors' workflow: Researchers report that nucleated cell counts were estimated from reference gene primer amplification. Clones were sequenced by immunoSEQ multiplex PCR, and TCRdb holds only the in-frame ones, with some missing. The V and J calls and clone size are taken from that table; D and trimming were inferred from the DNA. Seen here are under 200,000 clones, roughly 87% observed once, and the top ten hold approximately 4.1%. V dropped 3 bases and J dropped 0; count of bases not matched to a gene: 4. The CDR3 is made up of 16 amino acids. The germline V gene encodes CDR1 ENHRY and CDR2 SYGVKD.

J is TRBJ2-7 and V is TRBV10-3; 11 bases match TRBD1. Sample: peripheral blood. The TCR originated in an older woman who had recovered from COVID-19. CDR3 bases: TGTGCCATCAGTGATTGGGACAGGGGGTCCTCCTACGAGCAGTACTTC. It yields the protein CAISDWDRGSSYEQYF.